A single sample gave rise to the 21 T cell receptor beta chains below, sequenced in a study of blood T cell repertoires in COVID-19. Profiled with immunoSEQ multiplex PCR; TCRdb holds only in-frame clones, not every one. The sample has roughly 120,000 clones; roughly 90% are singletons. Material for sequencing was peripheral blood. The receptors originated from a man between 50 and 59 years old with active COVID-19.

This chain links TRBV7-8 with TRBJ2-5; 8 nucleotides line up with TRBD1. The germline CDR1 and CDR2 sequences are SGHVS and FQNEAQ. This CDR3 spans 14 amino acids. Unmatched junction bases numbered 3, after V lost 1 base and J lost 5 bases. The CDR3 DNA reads TGTGCCAGCAGCTTAGACAGGGGGTGGGAGACCCAGTACTTC. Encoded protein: CASSLDRGWETQYF.

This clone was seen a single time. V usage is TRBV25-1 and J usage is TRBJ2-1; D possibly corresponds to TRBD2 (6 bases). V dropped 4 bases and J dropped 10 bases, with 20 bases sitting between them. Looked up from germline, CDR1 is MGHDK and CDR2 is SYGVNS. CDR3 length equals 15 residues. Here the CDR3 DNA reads TGTGCCAGCAGTGCTGGCGGGACCGCCGGTTGGGAGCAGTTCTTC. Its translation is CASSAGGTAGWEQFF.

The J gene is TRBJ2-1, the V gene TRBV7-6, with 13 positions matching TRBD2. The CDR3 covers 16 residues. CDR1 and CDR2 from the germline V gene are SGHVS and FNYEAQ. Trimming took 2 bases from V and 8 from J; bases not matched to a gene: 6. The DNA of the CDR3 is TGTGCCAGCAGCTTAACTAGCGGGAGGGCCATCGATGAGCAGTTCTTC. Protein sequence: CASSLTSGRAIDEQFF.

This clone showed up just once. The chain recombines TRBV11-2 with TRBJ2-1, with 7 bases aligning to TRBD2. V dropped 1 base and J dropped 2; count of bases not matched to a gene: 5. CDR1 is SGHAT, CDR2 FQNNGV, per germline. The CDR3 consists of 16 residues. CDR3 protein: CASSLGGGPTYNEQFF. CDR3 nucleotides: TGTGCCAGCAGCTTAGGCGGGGGACCAACCTACAATGAGCAGTTCTTC.

The CDR3 DNA follows: TGTGCCACCAGTCCTAGAGGGAAGAGCTCCTACAATGAGCAGTTCTTC. Protein product: CATSPRGKSSYNEQFF. The V and J genes are TRBV24-1 and TRBJ2-1; D possibly corresponds to TRBD2 (5 bases). The CDR3 runs to 16 residues. CDR1 is KGHDR, CDR2 SFDVKD, per germline. V was clipped by 6 bases and J by 0 bases, with 14 bases between them.

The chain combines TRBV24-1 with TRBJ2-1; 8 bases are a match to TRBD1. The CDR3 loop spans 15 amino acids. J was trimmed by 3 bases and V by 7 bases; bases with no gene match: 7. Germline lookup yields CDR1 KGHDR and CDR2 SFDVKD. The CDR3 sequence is CATSKTGGDYNEQFF. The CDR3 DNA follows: TGTGCCACCAGCAAAACAGGGGGTGACTACAATGAGCAGTTCTTC.

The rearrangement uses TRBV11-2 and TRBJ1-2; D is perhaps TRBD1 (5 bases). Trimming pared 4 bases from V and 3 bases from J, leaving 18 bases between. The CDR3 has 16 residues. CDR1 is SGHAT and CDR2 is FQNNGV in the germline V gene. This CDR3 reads CASSSQVRNGDYGYTF. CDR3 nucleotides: TGTGCCAGCAGCTCACAGGTTAGAAATGGGGACTATGGCTACACCTTC.

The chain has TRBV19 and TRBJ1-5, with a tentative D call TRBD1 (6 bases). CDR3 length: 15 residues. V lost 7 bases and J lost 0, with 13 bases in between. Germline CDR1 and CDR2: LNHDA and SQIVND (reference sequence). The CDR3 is CASKTTGYSNQPQHF. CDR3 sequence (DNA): TGTGCCAGTAAGACTACAGGGTATAGCAATCAGCCCCAGCATTTT.

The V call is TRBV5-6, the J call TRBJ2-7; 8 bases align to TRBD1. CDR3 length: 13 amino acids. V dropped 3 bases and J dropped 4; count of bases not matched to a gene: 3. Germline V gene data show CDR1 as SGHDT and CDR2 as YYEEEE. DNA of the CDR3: TGTGCCAGCAGCTCCGGGACAGGATACGAGCAGTACTTC. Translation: CASSSGTGYEQYF. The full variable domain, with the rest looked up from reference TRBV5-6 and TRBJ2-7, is DAGVTQSPTHLIKTRGQQVTLRCSPKSGHDTVSWYQQALGQGPQFIFQYYEEEERQRGNFPDRFSGHQFPNYSSELNVNALLLGDSALYLCASSSGTGYEQYFGPGTRLTVT.

The CDR3 loop reads CASSLGRSSGNTIYF. CDR3 bases: TGTGCCAGCAGCTTGGGCAGGTCCTCTGGAAACACCATATATTTT. The chain joins TRBV5-6 to TRBJ1-3; no definite D call. The CDR3 spans 15 residues. V dropped 0 bases and J dropped 0 bases, with 7 bases sitting between them. CDR1 and CDR2 (germline): SGHDT, YYEEEE.

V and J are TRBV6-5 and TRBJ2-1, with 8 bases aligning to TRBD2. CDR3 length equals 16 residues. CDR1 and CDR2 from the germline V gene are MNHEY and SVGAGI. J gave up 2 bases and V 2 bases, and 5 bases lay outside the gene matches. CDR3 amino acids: CASSYDLAGPYNEQFF. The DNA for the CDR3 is TGTGCCAGCAGTTACGACTTAGCGGGGCCCTACAATGAGCAGTTCTTC.

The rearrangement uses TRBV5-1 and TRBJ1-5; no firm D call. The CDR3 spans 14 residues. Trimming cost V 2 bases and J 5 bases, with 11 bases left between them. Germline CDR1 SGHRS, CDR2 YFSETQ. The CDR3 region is CASSLRGGYQPQHF. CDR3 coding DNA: TGCGCCAGCAGCTTAAGAGGAGGGTATCAGCCCCAGCATTTT.

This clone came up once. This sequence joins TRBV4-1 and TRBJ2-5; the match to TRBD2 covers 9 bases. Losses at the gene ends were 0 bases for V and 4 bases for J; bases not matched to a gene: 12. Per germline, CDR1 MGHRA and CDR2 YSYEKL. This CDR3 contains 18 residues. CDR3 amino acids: CASSQDPLAGMVPETQYF. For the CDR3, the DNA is TGCGCCAGCAGCCAAGATCCGCTAGCGGGAATGGTCCCAGAGACCCAGTACTTC.

The CDR3 reads CASSMLADPSQQFF. CDR3 DNA: TGTGCCAGCAGTATGCTAGCGGATCCCAGCCAGCAGTTCTTC. The genes are TRBV27 and TRBJ2-1; 7 positions agree with TRBD2. The CDR3 has 14 residues. Germline V gene lookup returns CDR1 MNHEY and CDR2 SMNVEV (reference sequence). J lost 11 bases, V lost 5 bases, and 12 bases had no gene match.

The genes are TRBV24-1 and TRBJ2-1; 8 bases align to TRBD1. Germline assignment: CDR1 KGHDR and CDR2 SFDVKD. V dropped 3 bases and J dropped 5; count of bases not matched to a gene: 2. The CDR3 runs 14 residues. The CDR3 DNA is TGTGCCACCAGTGATCTACAGGGGGACAATGAGCAGTTCTTC. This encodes CATSDLQGDNEQFF.

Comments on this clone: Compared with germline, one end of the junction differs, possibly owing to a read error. The CDR3 DNA follows: TGTGCCAGCAGCCTAGCTAGCGGGAGTCTCAATGAGCAGTTCTTC. Amino acid sequence: CASSLASGSLNEQFF. The chain links TRBV7-2 to TRBJ2-1, with TRBD2 identical over 10 bases. This CDR3 region has 15 residues. The germline V gene encodes CDR1 SGHTA and CDR2 FQGNSA.

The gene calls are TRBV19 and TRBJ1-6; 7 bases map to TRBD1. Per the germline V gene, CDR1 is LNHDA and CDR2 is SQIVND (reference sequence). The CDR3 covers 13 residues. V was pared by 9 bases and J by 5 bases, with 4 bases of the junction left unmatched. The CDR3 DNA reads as TGTGCCAGCGGGACAGCAGATAATTCACCCCTCCACTTT. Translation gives CASGTADNSPLHF.

In DNA form, the CDR3 reads TGCGCCAGCAGCTTCGGACAGGCGCAAGAGACCCAGTACTTC. As protein: CASSFGQAQETQYF. The V and J genes are TRBV5-1 and TRBJ2-5, with 7 bases that match TRBD1. The junction had 3 bases not matched to a gene; V was cut back by 2 bases and J by 2 bases. Germline CDR1 and CDR2: SGHRS and YFSETQ. This CDR3 region has 14 residues.

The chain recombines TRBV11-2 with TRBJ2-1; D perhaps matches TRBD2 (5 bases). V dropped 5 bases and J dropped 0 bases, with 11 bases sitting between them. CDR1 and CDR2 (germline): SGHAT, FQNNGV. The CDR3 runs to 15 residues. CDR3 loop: CASSQRPSSYNEQFF. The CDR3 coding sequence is TGTGCCAGCAGCCAGCGGCCCAGCTCCTACAATGAGCAGTTCTTC. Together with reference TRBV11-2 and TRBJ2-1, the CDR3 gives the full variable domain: EAGVAQSPRYKIIEKRQSVAFWCNPISGHATLYWYQQILGQGPKLLIQFQNNGVVDDSQLPKDRFSAERLKGVDSTLKIQPAKLEDSAVYLCASSQRPSSYNEQFFGPGTRLTVL.

CDR3 DNA: TGTGCCAGCTCACCCCAAGGACTGGAAAACAATGAGCAGTTCTTC. This encodes CASSPQGLENNEQFF. The chain employs TRBV18 and TRBJ2-1; possible D gene TRBD2, 5 bases. Germline values: CDR1 KGHSH, CDR2 LQKENI. Trimming took 3 bases from V and 5 from J, leaving 14 bases between them. The CDR3 totals 15 residues.

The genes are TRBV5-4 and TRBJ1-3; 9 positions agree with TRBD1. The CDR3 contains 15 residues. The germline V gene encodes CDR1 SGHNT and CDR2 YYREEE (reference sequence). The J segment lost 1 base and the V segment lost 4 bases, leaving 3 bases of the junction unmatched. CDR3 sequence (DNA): TGTGCCAGCAGCGCGGACAGGGGATCTGGAAACACCATATATTTT. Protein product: CASSADRGSGNTIYF.